This entry concerns a single TCR beta chain. Its antigen is not known. The PCR had 60 Vbeta and 13 Jbeta primers. Clones were sequenced by immunoSEQ multiplex PCR, and TCRdb holds only the in-frame ones, with some missing. The sample carries some 150,000 clones, about 81% recorded once. Germline V lookup: CDR1 MGHRA, CDR2 YSYEKL. The CDR3 sequence is 14 residues long. Trimming cost V 3 bases and J 7 bases; bases outside gene matches: 5. This sample was taken from a study of cytomegalovirus exposure and HLA in healthy donors. The wider study: Samples from HLA-typed donors yielded about 85 million unique TCRs in an early data release.

Overall study findings and caveats: Trimming of TCR beta V- and J-genes showed a link, identified in a later analysis, to a missense DCLRE1C variant. Most observed TCR sequences were rare, whereas some public TCRs were detected in many donors.

This sequence joins TRBV4-1 and TRBJ1-2, with 10 bases matching TRBD1. This TCR was recovered from a woman aged 45-65 years in good health and CMV-seropositive. Specimen: PBMCs. CDR3 nucleotides: TGCGCCAGCAGCCAGGCCAGGACAGGGGGTGGCTACACCTTC. As protein: CASSQARTGGGYTF.